This T cell receptor beta chain was captured in a study of cytomegalovirus exposure and HLA in healthy donors. CDR1 and CDR2 (germline): GTSNPN, SVGIG (reference sequence). V was shortened by 0 bases and J by 3 bases, with 26 bases between the two germline ends. CDR3 length: 19 amino acids. It was with 60 Vbeta and 13 Jbeta primers that the PCR ran. Here immunoSEQ multiplex PCR was the method, and the copy in TCRdb shows in-frame clones only, minus some. The sample lists around 150,000 clones; approximately 80% were seen once. Regarding this clone: What it recognizes is unknown.

The study's findings and limits: The authors listed 164 TCR beta chains as cytomegalovirus-associated. The authors later found HLA-associated TCR beta chains more clonally expanded than equally common others.

J is TRBJ1-2 and V is TRBV30; D not certain. Sequenced material: PBMCs. This TCR was recovered from a woman aged 35 to 49 in good health and CMV-seropositive. CDR3 loop: CAWSVSPGLRNVEYYGYTF. CDR3 nucleotide sequence: TGTGCCTGGAGTGTTTCCCCAGGCCTCAGAAACGTAGAGTACTATGGCTACACCTTC.